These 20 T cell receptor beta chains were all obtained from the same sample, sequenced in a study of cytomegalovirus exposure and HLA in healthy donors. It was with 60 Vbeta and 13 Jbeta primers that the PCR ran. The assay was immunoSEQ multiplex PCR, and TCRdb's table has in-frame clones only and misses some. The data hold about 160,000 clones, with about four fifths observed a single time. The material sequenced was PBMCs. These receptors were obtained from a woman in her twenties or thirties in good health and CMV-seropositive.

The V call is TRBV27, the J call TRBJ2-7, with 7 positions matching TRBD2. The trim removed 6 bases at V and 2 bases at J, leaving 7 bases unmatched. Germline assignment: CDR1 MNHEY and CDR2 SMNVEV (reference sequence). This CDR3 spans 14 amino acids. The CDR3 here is CASRALGGAYEQYF. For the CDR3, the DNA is TGTGCCAGCAGAGCTCTTGGGGGGGCCTACGAGCAGTACTTC.

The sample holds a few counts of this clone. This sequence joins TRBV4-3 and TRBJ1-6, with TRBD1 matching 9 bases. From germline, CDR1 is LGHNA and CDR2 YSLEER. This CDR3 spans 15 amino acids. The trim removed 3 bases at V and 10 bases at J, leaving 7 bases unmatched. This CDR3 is CASSHWGDRASPLHF. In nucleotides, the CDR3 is TGCGCCAGCAGCCACTGGGGGGACAGGGCATCACCCCTCCACTTT.

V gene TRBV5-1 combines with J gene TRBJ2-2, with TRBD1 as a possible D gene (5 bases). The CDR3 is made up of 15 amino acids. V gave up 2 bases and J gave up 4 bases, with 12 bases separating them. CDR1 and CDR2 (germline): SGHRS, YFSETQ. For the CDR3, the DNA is TGCGCCAGCAGCTTCATGGGGCAGGGCACCGGGGAGCTGTTTTTT. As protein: CASSFMGQGTGELFF.

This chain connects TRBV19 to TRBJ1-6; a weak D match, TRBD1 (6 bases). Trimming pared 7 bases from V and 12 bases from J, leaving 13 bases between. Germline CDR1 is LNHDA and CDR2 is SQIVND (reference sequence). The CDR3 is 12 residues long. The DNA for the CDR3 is TGTGCCAGTACCCGACAAGGGGGACCCCTCCACTTT. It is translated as CASTRQGGPLHF.

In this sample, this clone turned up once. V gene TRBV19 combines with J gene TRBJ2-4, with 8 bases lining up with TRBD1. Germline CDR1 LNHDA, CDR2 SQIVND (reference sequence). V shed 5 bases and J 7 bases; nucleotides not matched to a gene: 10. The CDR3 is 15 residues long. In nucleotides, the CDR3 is TGTGCCAGTAGTGGAATCCGGGACAGGACCAACATTCAGTACTTC. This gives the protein CASSGIRDRTNIQYF.

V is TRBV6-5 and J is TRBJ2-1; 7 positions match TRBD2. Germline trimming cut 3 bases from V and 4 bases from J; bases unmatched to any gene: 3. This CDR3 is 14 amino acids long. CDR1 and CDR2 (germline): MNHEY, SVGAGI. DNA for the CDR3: TGTGCCAGCAGTTATTGGGGAGGGTACAATGAGCAGTTCTTC. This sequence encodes CASSYWGGYNEQFF.

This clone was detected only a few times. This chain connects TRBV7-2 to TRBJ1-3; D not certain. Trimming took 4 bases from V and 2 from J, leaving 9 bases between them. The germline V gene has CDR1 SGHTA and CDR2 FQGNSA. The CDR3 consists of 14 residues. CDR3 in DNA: TGTGCCAGCAGCTCGAGGGTTACTGGAAACACCATATATTTT. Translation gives CASSSRVTGNTIYF.

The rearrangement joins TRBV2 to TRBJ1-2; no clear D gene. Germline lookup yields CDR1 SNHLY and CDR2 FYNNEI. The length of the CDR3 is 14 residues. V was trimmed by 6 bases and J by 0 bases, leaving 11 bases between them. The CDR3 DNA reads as TGTGCCAGCAGGCGGGGAACAGCTAACTATGGCTACACCTTC. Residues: CASRRGTANYGYTF.

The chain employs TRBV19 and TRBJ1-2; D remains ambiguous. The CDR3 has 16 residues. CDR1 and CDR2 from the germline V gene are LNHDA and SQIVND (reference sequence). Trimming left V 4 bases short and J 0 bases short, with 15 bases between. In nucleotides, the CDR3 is TGTGCCAGTAGTACTTACCGCCGACAAACTAACTATGGCTACACCTTC. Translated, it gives CASSTYRRQTNYGYTF.

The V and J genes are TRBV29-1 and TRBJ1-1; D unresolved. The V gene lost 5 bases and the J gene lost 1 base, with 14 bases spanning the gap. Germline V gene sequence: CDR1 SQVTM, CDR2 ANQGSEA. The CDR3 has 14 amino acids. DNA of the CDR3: TGCAGCGTTTTGGTAGGGAGCTCGAACACTGAAGCTTTCTTT. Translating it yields CSVLVGSSNTEAFF.

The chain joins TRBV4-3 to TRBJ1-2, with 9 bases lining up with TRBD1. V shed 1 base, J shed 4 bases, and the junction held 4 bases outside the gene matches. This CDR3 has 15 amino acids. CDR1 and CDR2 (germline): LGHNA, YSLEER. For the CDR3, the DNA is TGCGCCAGCAGCCAAGGGGACAGGGAATCCTATGGCTACACCTTC. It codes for CASSQGDRESYGYTF.

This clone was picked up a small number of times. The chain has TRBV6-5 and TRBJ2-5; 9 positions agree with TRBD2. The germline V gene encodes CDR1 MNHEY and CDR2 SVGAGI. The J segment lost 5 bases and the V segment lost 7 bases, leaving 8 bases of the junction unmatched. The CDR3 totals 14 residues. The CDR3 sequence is CASTRAGGGETQYF. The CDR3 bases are TGTGCCAGCACCCGAGCGGGGGGAGGGGAGACCCAGTACTTC.

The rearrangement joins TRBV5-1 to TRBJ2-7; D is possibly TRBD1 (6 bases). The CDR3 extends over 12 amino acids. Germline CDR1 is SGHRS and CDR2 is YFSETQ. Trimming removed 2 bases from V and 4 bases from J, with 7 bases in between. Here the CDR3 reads CASSFDRYEQYF. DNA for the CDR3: TGCGCCAGCAGCTTCGACAGGTACGAGCAGTACTTC.

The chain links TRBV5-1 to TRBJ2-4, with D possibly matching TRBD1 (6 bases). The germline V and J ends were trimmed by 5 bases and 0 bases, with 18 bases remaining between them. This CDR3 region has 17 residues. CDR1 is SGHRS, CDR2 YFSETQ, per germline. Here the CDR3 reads CASSSVYRESAKNIQYF. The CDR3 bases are TGCGCCAGCAGTTCGGTATACAGGGAATCAGCCAAAAACATTCAGTACTTC.

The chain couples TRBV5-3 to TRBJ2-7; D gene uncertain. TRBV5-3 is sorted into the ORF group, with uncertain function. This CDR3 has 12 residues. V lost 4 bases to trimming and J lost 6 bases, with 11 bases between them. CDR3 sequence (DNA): TGTGCCAGAAGCCAAACTATTTCCGAGCAGTACTTC. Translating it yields CARSQTISEQYF.

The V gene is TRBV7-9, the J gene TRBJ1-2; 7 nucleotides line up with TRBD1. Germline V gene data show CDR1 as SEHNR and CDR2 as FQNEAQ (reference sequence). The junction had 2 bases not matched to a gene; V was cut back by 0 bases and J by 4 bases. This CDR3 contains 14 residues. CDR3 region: CASSLAGTVYGYTF. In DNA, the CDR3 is TGTGCCAGCAGCTTAGCGGGGACAGTCTATGGCTACACCTTC.

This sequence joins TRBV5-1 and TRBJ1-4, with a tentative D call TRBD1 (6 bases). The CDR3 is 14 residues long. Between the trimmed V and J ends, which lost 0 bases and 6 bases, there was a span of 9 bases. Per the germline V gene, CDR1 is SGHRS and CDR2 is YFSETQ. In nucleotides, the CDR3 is TGCGCCAGCAGCTTGGGGACAGATCATGAAAAACTGTTTTTT. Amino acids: CASSLGTDHEKLFF.

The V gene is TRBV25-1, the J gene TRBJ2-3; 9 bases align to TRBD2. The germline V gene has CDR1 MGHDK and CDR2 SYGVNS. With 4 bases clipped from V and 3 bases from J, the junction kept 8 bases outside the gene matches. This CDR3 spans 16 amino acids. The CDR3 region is CASSAPGAGGTDTQYF. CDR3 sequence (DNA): TGTGCCAGCAGTGCCCCCGGGGCGGGGGGGACAGATACGCAGTATTTT.

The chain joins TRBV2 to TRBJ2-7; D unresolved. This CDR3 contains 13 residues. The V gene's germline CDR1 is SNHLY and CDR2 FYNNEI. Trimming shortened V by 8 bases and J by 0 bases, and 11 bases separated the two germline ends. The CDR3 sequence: CASGQSSSYEQYF. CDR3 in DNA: TGTGCCAGCGGGCAGTCTTCCTCCTACGAGCAGTACTTC.

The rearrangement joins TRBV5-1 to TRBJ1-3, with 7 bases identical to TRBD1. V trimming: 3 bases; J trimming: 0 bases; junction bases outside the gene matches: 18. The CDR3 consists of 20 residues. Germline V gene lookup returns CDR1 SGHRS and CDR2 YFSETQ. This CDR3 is CASSSIQGNGPRVSGNTIYF. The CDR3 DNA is TGCGCCAGCAGCTCAATACAGGGGAATGGACCGAGAGTCTCTGGAAACACCATATATTTT.